Listed here are 32 T cell receptor beta chains from one sample, sequenced in a study of T cells in Graves' hyperthyroidism and ophthalmopathy. Using RNA transcripts as the source, TCR beta CDR3 regions were amplified. Primed by the HTBI set, a first-round RT-PCR was run on the TCR CDR3. TCRdb fed the multiplex PCR reads into MiXCR, producing one record per CDR3 protein. The sample records approximately 610,000 distinct CDR3 sequences, approximately 14% being singletons. Sequenced input: blood. These receptors all stem from a middle-aged woman with Graves' ophthalmopathy.

Many counts were recorded for this clonotype. The rearrangement links TRBV6-1 to TRBJ2-7; D may correspond to TRBD1 or TRBD2 (5 bases each). Trimming removed 6 bases at V and 7 bases at J, with 16 bases between. Germline CDR1 MNHNS, CDR2 SASEGT. The CDR3 consists of 13 residues. CDR3 sequence reads: CASRMGESKEQYF. As DNA, the CDR3 is TGTGCCAGCAGAATGGGGGAGAGCAAAGAGCAGTACTTC.

This clonotype was counted many times. The chain links TRBV27 to TRBJ1-1; D ambiguous. The V and J ends lost 0 bases and 7 bases respectively, with 9 bases between them. The CDR3 contains 13 residues. Germline lookup yields CDR1 MNHEY and CDR2 SMNVEV (reference sequence). The chain's CDR3 is CASSLSRWVEAFF. CDR3 coding DNA: TGTGCCAGCAGTTTATCAAGATGGGTTGAAGCTTTCTTT.

V gene TRBV19 combines with J gene TRBJ1-5; 7 bases line up with TRBD1. CDR3 length: 16 residues. V lost 3 bases and J lost 2; bases outside the gene matches: 7. In germline, CDR1 is LNHDA, CDR2 SQIVND (reference sequence). The CDR3 region is CASSIFGGQGNQPQHF. For the CDR3, the DNA is TGTGCCAGTAGTATCTTCGGTGGACAGGGCAATCAGCCCCAGCATTTT.

To note about this clonotype: A much larger clone lies one base from this, so it may be a read error. This sequence joins TRBV24-1 and TRBJ2-1; D is perhaps TRBD1 (5 bases). This CDR3 is 13 amino acids long. Trimming left V 4 bases short and J 10 bases short, with 13 bases between. Per the germline V gene, CDR1 is KGHDR and CDR2 is SFDVKD. The CDR3 spells CATSDRDSNEQFF. The CDR3 DNA is TGTGCCACCAGTGACCGCGACAGCAACGAGCAGTTCTTC.

On this clonotype itself: A much larger clone lies a single base off, so this may be a read error. V gene TRBV7-2 combines with J gene TRBJ1-1; D is unclear. CDR1 is SGHTA, CDR2 FQGNSA, per germline. Trimming took off 3 bases at V and 5 bases at J, with 16 bases between the two ends. The CDR3 has 15 residues. In DNA form, the CDR3 reads TGTGCCAGCAGCTTTCTCGCAGGTGGCGGGACTGAAGCTTTCTTT. This gives the protein CASSFLAGGGTEAFF.

This clonotype has a count of ten or more. This sequence joins TRBV14 and TRBJ2-2, with D perhaps TRBD2 (5 bases). From germline, CDR1 is SGHDN and CDR2 FVKESK. The CDR3 length is 12 residues. Trimming removed 3 bases from V and 6 bases from J, with 5 bases in between. The CDR3 reads CASSHGAGELFF. The DNA of the CDR3 is TGTGCCAGCAGCCACGGGGCCGGGGAGCTGTTTTTT.

This clonotype has a count of ten or more. The CDR3 sequence is CAWSPTGTADYGYTF. The CDR3 DNA reads TGTGCCTGGAGTCCAACGGGGACAGCCGACTATGGCTACACCTTC. The gene calls are TRBV30 and TRBJ1-2, with 7 bases identical to TRBD1. The germline V gene has CDR1 GTSNPN and CDR2 SVGIG (reference sequence). The CDR3 extends over 15 amino acids. V lost 2 bases and J lost 3; bases outside the gene matches: 9.

In this sample, this clonotype turned up many times. The chain links TRBV6-1 to TRBJ2-5; 12 bases match TRBD1. The CDR3 loop spans 16 amino acids. After removal of 6 bases from V and 5 bases from J, the junction contained 10 bases not matched to a gene. Looked up from germline, CDR1 is MNHNS and CDR2 is SASEGT. CDR3 sequence (DNA): TGTGCCAGCAGACAAACGGGACAGGGGGCGATGGAGACCCAGTACTTC. Its translation: CASRQTGQGAMETQYF.

This clonotype was observed at least ten times. The J gene is TRBJ1-2, the V gene TRBV11-3; D possibly corresponds to TRBD1 (6 bases). The CDR3 totals 15 residues. The germline V gene has CDR1 SGHNT and CDR2 YENEEA. The V end was cut by 1 base, the J end by 2 bases, with 11 bases between. For the CDR3, the DNA is TGTGCCAGCAGCTTAGCCGGGGGCGGCAACTATGGCTACACCTTC. Translated, it gives CASSLAGGGNYGYTF.

This clonotype has at least ten counts. This chain joins TRBV19 and TRBJ1-2, with D possibly matching TRBD1 (5 bases). The germline V gene has CDR1 LNHDA and CDR2 SQIVND (reference sequence). Trimming shortened V by 9 bases and J by 4 bases, and 15 bases separated the two germline ends. The CDR3 sequence is 13 residues long. CDR3 amino acids: CASAGGAFYGYTF. The CDR3 DNA is TGTGCCAGCGCTGGGGGTGCCTTCTATGGCTACACCTTC.

The chain uses TRBV25-1 and TRBJ2-5; TRBD2 might be the D (6 bases). V dropped 6 bases and J dropped 4 bases, with 9 bases sitting between them. CDR1 and CDR2 (germline): MGHDK, SYGVNS. The CDR3 totals 12 residues. CDR3 in amino acids: CASRGDSETQYF. Here the CDR3 DNA reads TGTGCCAGCAGGGGGGACTCAGAGACCCAGTACTTC.

This clonotype was recorded many times. V usage is TRBV6-5 and J usage is TRBJ1-1; D uncertain. CDR3 length: 14 residues. The V end was cut by 5 bases, the J end by 3 bases, with 13 bases between. The V gene's germline CDR1 is MNHEY and CDR2 SVGAGI. CDR3 coding DNA: TGTGCCAGCAGTATACTGGAAAAGGACACTGAAGCTTTCTTT. Translated, it gives CASSILEKDTEAFF.

J is TRBJ1-2 and V is TRBV18, with D tentatively TRBD1 (6 bases). This CDR3 region has 14 residues. CDR1 and CDR2 (germline): KGHSH, LQKENI. The V and J ends lost 3 bases and 8 bases respectively, with 16 bases between them. The CDR3 is CASSPPGHIVGYTF. CDR3 nucleotide sequence: TGTGCCAGCTCACCTCCGGGACACATAGTAGGCTACACCTTC. The full variable domain, its missing parts supplied by reference TRBV18 and TRBJ1-2, is NAGVMQNPRHLVRRRGQEARLRCSPMKGHSHVYWYRQLPEEGLKFMVYLQKENIIDESGMPKERFSAEFPKEGPSILRIQQVVRGDSAAYFCASSPPGHIVGYTFGSGTRLTVV.

This clonotype was recorded at least ten times. The V call is TRBV11-1, the J call TRBJ2-7; 12 bases align to TRBD2. Looked up from germline, CDR1 is SGHAT and CDR2 is FQDESV (reference sequence). The CDR3 loop spans 15 amino acids. The V and J ends lost 4 bases and 3 bases, in that order; junction bases with no gene match: 4. The CDR3 here is CASSSMTSGSYEQYF. In nucleotides, the CDR3 is TGTGCCAGCAGCTCAATGACTAGCGGGAGCTACGAGCAGTACTTC.

The rearrangement uses TRBV4-1 and TRBJ2-7; no clear D. This CDR3 spans 15 amino acids. Germline CDR1 reads MGHRA; CDR2 reads YSYEKL. Trimming removed 1 base from V and 2 bases from J, with 12 bases in between. CDR3 sequence: CASSQGSGSPYEQYF. In nucleotides, the CDR3 is TGCGCCAGCAGCCAAGGTTCTGGCAGTCCCTACGAGCAGTACTTC.

CDR3 loop: CASSHGRGENIQYF. The CDR3 nucleotides are TGCGCCAGCAGCCACGGACGGGGGGAGAACATTCAGTACTTC. The V and J genes are TRBV5-1 and TRBJ2-4, with 7 nucleotides matching TRBD2. There are 14 residues in the CDR3. Unmatched junction bases numbered 8, after V lost 4 bases and J lost 7 bases. The germline V gene has CDR1 SGHRS and CDR2 YFSETQ.

This clonotype was seen many times. The chain combines TRBV30 with TRBJ2-7; D ambiguous. With 3 bases removed from V and 5 bases from J, the gap between germline ends came to 8 bases. Per the germline V gene, CDR1 is GTSNPN and CDR2 is SVGIG (reference sequence). CDR3 length equals 11 residues. The CDR3 DNA sequence: TGTGCCTGGAGGTCAGGAGACGAGCAGTACTTC. Its translation: CAWRSGDEQYF.

V usage is TRBV4-1 and J usage is TRBJ2-7; 9 bases align to TRBD2. Germline CDR1 reads MGHRA; CDR2 reads YSYEKL. The ends lost 0 bases at V and 2 bases at J; junction bases unmatched: 8. The CDR3 has 17 amino acids. This CDR3 reads CASSQDQTSGSTYEQYF. The DNA of the CDR3 is TGCGCCAGCAGCCAAGATCAAACTAGCGGGTCCACCTACGAGCAGTACTTC.

Many counts were recorded for this clonotype. The rearrangement joins TRBV12-3 or TRBV12-4 to TRBJ1-2; D remains unclear. The CDR3 runs 12 residues. Trimming removed 3 bases at V and 7 bases at J, with 9 bases between. The CDR3 reads CASSLLRVGYTF. As DNA, the CDR3 is TGTGCCAGCAGTTTGCTTCGGGTTGGCTACACCTTC.

This clonotype was counted at least ten times. This chain uses TRBV28 with TRBJ2-5, with D possibly TRBD1 on 6 matching bases. V was trimmed by 2 bases and J by 5 bases, leaving 12 bases between them. The length of the CDR3 is 14 residues. Looked up from germline, CDR1 is MDHEN and CDR2 is SYDVKM. The CDR3 DNA reads as TGTGCCAGCAGTTTAGCAGGGGCAGTCGAGACCCAGTACTTC. The encoded protein is CASSLAGAVETQYF. The whole variable domain, filled in from reference TRBV28 and TRBJ2-5, reads DVKVTQSSRYLVKRTGEKVFLECVQDMDHENMFWYRQDPGLGLRLIYFSYDVKMKEKGDIPEGYSVSREKKERFSLILESASTNQTSMYLCASSLAGAVETQYFGPGTRLLVL.

This clonotype was picked up many times. This sequence joins TRBV19 and TRBJ1-5, with 8 bases that match TRBD1. J gave up 6 bases and V 6 bases, and 7 bases lay outside the gene matches. The CDR3 spans 14 residues. Germline assignment: CDR1 LNHDA and CDR2 SQIVND (reference sequence). The CDR3 sequence: CASRPTGVGQPQHF. CDR3 DNA sequence: TGTGCCAGTAGGCCGACAGGGGTGGGTCAGCCCCAGCATTTT.

The rearrangement joins TRBV28 to TRBJ2-2, with D possibly matching TRBD2 (6 bases). CDR1 and CDR2 (germline): MDHEN, SYDVKM. The V and J ends lost 7 bases and 5 bases respectively, with 17 bases between them. There are 15 residues in the CDR3. CDR3 nucleotide sequence: TGTGCCAGCACCACGGCTAGCGTGGGGACCGGGGAGCTGTTTTTT. This codes for CASTTASVGTGELFF.

There are many counts of this clonotype. The chain is built from TRBV2 and TRBJ1-5; D call uncertain. The CDR3 loop spans 13 amino acids. CDR1 is SNHLY and CDR2 is FYNNEI in the germline V gene. V was shortened by 7 bases and J by 6 bases, with 13 bases between the two germline ends. In DNA form, the CDR3 reads TGTGCCAGCACGGGAGGTCGCGGTCAGCCCCAGCATTTT. As protein: CASTGGRGQPQHF.

The sample holds a few counts of this clonotype. The chain carries TRBV4-1 and TRBJ1-1; 7 bases fit TRBD1. The germline CDR1 and CDR2 sequences are MGHRA and YSYEKL. The CDR3 length is 13 residues. Trimming cost V 5 bases and J 8 bases; bases outside gene matches: 8. CDR3 region: CASSVTGTAEAFF. The CDR3 DNA is TGCGCCAGCAGCGTGACAGGGACGGCCGAAGCTTTCTTT.

The table lists this clonotype with many counts. The chain combines TRBV6-1 with TRBJ1-1; perhaps TRBD1 as D (6 bases). Looked up from germline, CDR1 is MNHNS and CDR2 is SASEGT. Deletions cut 5 bases from V and 5 bases from J, with 18 bases between. This CDR3 contains 15 residues. The CDR3 region has the DNA TGTGCCAGCAGTCCCCGTCGGGGGGGCAATACTGAAGCTTTCTTT. The encoded protein is CASSPRRGGNTEAFF.

At least ten counts were recorded for this clonotype. This chain connects TRBV7-9 to TRBJ2-5; D not certain. The germline V and J ends were trimmed by 3 bases and 0 bases, with 14 bases remaining between them. Germline-derived CDR1 and CDR2 are SEHNR and FQNEAQ (reference sequence). The CDR3 consists of 16 residues. The DNA of the CDR3 is TGTGCCAGCAGCTTTTCCACCTATCCGGACCAAGAGACCCAGTACTTC. This translates into CASSFSTYPDQETQYF.

The chain has TRBV12-3 or TRBV12-4 and TRBJ2-5; maybe TRBD2 (5 bases). CDR3 length equals 12 residues. V was pared by 6 bases and J by 5 bases, with 10 bases between. The CDR3 reads CASRRARETQYF. CDR3 DNA sequence: TGTGCCAGCAGGAGGGCTCGGGAGACCCAGTACTTC.

The sample holds many counts of this clonotype. The chain recombines TRBV6-2 or TRBV6-3 with TRBJ2-5; D gene uncertain. Germline V gives CDR1 MNHEY, CDR2 SVGEGT. The CDR3 spans 14 residues. V lost 2 bases and J 5 bases, leaving 12 bases between the germline ends. The CDR3 DNA follows: TGTGCCAGCAGTTACGGTGGTATCGAGGAGACCCAGTACTTC. This translates into CASSYGGIEETQYF.

This clonotype has more than one count but fewer than ten. The J gene is TRBJ1-2, the V gene TRBV25-1; D not certain. Trimming pared 3 bases from V and 8 bases from J, leaving 10 bases between. The CDR3 sequence is 12 residues long. Germline lookup yields CDR1 MGHDK and CDR2 SYGVNS. The CDR3 region has the DNA TGTGCCAGCAGTGATCCCTTCGGAGGCTACACCTTC. Protein product: CASSDPFGGYTF.

This clonotype was counted at least ten times. The chain is built from TRBV6-2 or TRBV6-3 and TRBJ2-5, with D maybe TRBD1 (6 bases). V gave up 8 bases and J gave up 3 bases, with 25 bases separating them. The CDR3 is 17 amino acids. Looked up from germline, CDR1 is MNHEY and CDR2 is SVGEGT. Here the CDR3 reads CASDSGEGVWMEETQYF. The CDR3 DNA reads as TGTGCCAGCGATTCAGGGGAAGGGGTATGGATGGAAGAGACCCAGTACTTC.

Worth noting for this clonotype: A read error is possible here, since a much larger clone lies one base away. The rearrangement links TRBV5-1 to TRBJ2-2; TRBD2 is a possible D gene (5 bases). The CDR3 loop spans 14 amino acids. Germline CDR1 SGHRS, CDR2 YFSETQ. The germline V and J ends were trimmed by 4 bases and 5 bases, with 12 bases remaining between them. CDR3 nucleotide sequence: TGCGCCAGCAGCCAACCGGGGTTAACCGGGGAGCTGTTTTTT. Translating gives CASSQPGLTGELFF.

In this sample, this clonotype turned up a few times. The chain joins TRBV4-1 to TRBJ1-3; TRBD1 might be the D (5 bases). Germline V lookup: CDR1 MGHRA, CDR2 YSYEKL. V was pared by 4 bases and J by 2 bases, with 21 bases between. This CDR3 contains 18 residues. CDR3: CASSPTGTRKGAGNTIYF. CDR3 in DNA: TGCGCCAGCAGCCCAACAGGCACCAGGAAAGGGGCTGGAAACACCATATATTTT.